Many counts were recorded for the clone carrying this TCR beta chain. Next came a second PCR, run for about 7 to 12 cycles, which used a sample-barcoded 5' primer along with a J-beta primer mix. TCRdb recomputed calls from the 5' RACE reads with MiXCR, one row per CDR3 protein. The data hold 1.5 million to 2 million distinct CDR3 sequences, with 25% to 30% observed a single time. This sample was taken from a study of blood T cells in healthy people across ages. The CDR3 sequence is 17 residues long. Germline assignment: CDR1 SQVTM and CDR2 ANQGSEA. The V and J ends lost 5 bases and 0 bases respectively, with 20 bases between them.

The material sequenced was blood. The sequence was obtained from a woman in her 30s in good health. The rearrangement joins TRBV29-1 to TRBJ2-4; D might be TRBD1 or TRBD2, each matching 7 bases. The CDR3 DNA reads TGCAGCGTTTCCAGGGGGTCTAGCGGAGTAGCCAAAAACATTCAGTACTTC. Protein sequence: CSVSRGSSGVAKNIQYF.